One T cell receptor (beta chain) is described in this entry. What it binds is not known. This sample stems from a study of T cell responses to AZD1222 COVID-19 vaccine. Findings of the study overall: A mostly white British donor set with more females was recruited, and clonal diversity was possibly underestimated.

The CDR3 contains 18 residues. The V gene's germline CDR1 is SGHTA and CDR2 FQGNSA. Trimming stripped 5 bases from V and 1 base from J, with 23 bases between. Profiling relied on immunoSEQ multiplex PCR, and the TCRdb table lists in-frame clones only, not all of them. The repertoire has about 130,000 clones, about 85% of them found once; the top ten carry around 4.4%. The sample in question was peripheral blood, obtained 28 days after the second AZD1222 dose. The receptor was derived from an adult who received the AZD1222 COVID-19 vaccine. The V and J genes are TRBV7-2 and TRBJ2-5, with D possibly being TRBD2 (5 bases). The CDR3 bases are TGTGCCAGCAGCGACGCCTGGGGATGGGAGCGGCCCCAAGAGACCCAGTACTTC. Translating gives CASSDAWGWERPQETQYF.